This TCR beta chain was obtained from a study of blood T cells in healthy people across ages. Study observations and caveats: Estimates drawn from one million T cells were deemed to understate diversity. Per million T cells, TCR beta diversity dropped about linearly as age rose.

This clonotype was detected only a few times. Its antigen remains unidentified. Trimming cost V 5 bases and J 6 bases; bases outside gene matches: 7. Germline-derived CDR1 and CDR2 are ENHRY and SYGVKD. The CDR3 contains 14 residues. The authors ran a second PCR of roughly 6 to 12 cycles using a sample-barcoded 5' primer and a J-beta primer mix. Paired-end reads containing CDR3 totaled no fewer than 3 million for each sample. Each CDR3 protein is one row after TCRdb ran MiXCR on the 5' RACE reads. The sample carries 730,000 or so distinct CDR3 sequences, roughly 44% recorded once. This TCR was sampled from a woman aged 55-69 years in good health. The material sequenced was blood. V gene TRBV10-3 combines with J gene TRBJ2-7; TRBD1 matches at 10 bases. This chain's CDR3 is CAISSTGGGSEQYF. The CDR3 DNA is TGTGCCATCAGTTCGACAGGGGGCGGGAGCGAGCAGTACTTC.